This T cell receptor beta chain was obtained from a study of CD8+CD57+ T cells in acquired aplastic anemia. Study as a whole: Recorded DNA amounts for sorted CD4+ and CD8+ cells had an average of approximately 3 ug. Broader study findings: Patient and control CD8+ Simpson's diversity was not significantly different.

This clonotype is labeled as medium-sized. Its antigen is still unknown. In germline, CDR1 is SNHLY, CDR2 FYNNEI. CDR3 length: 11 residues. Between the trimmed V and J ends, which lost 8 bases and 0 bases, there was a span of 4 bases. CDR3 and TCR beta VDJ profiling relied on genomic DNA as the template. TCRdb redid the calling of the reads with MiXCR, one entry per CDR3 protein. The sample yields 35,000 to 45,000 distinct CDR3 sequences, about two thirds seen once. Sequencing used sorted CD4+, CD8+, or CD8+CD57+ T cells (not recorded which) from PBMCs. This chain links TRBV2 with TRBJ1-1; D not resolved. This receptor was identified in a human donor in good health, serving as a control. The CDR3 region is CASYMNTEAFF. The CDR3 coding sequence is TGTGCCAGCTACATGAACACTGAAGCTTTCTTT.